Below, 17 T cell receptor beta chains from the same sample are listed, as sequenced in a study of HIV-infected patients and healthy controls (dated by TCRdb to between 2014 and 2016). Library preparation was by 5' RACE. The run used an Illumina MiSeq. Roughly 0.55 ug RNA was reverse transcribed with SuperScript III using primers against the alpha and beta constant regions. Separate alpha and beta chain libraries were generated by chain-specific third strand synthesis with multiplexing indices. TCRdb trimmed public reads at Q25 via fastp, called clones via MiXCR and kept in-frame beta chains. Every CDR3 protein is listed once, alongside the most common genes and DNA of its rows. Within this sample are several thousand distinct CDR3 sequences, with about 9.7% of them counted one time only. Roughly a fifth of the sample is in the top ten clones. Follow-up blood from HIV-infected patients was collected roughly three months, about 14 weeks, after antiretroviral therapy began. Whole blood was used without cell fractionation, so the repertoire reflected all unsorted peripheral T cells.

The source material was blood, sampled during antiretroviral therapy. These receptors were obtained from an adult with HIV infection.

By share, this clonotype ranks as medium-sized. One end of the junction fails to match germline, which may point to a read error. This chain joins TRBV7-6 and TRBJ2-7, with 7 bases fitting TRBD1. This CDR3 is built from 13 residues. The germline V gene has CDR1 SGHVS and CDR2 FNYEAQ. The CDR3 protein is CATSVVQGYEQYF. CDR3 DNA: TGTGCCACCAGCGTCGTACAGGGGTACGAGCAGTACTTC.

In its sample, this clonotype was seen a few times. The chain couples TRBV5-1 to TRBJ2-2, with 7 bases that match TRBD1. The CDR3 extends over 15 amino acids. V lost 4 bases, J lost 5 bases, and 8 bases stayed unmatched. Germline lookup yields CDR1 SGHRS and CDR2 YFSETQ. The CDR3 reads CASSQPTGLTGELFF. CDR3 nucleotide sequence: TGCGCCAGCAGCCAACCGACAGGGTTGACCGGGGAGCTGTTTTTT.

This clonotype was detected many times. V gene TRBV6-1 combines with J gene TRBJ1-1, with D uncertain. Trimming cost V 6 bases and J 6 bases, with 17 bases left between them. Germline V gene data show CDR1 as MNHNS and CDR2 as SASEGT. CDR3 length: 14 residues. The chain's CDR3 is CASSLGLSRPEAFF. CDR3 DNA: TGTGCCAGCAGCCTTGGGCTTTCCAGACCTGAAGCTTTCTTT.

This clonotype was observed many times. CDR3 amino acids: CASSLEGGGARSGNTIYF. The CDR3 nucleotides are TGTGCCAGCAGCTTAGAAGGAGGGGGAGCTCGCTCTGGAAACACCATATATTTT. V usage is TRBV7-8 and J usage is TRBJ1-3, with a possible D match to TRBD1 (6 bases). Germline assignment: CDR1 SGHVS and CDR2 FQNEAQ. The V and J ends lost 1 base and 0 bases respectively, with 16 bases between them. The CDR3 sequence is 18 residues long.

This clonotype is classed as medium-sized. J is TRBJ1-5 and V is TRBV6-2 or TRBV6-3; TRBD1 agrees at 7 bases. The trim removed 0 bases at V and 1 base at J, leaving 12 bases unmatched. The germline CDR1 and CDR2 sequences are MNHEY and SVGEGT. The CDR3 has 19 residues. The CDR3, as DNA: TGTGCCAGCAGTTACTCGGAGGGGGCAATGGTCGCGAGCAATCAGCCCCAGCATTTT. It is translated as CASSYSEGAMVASNQPQHF.

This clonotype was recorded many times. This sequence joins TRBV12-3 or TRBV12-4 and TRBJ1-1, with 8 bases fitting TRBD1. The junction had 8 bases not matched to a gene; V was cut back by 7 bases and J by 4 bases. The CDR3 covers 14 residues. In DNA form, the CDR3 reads TGTGCCAGCATTCCTTTGACAGGGGTCACTGAAGCTTTCTTT. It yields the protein CASIPLTGVTEAFF.

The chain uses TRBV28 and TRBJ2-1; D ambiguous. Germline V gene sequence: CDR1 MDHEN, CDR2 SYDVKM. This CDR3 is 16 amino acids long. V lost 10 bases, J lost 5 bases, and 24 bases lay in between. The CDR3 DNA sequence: TGTGCCACCTACCTGATGGCCCTAGGCGCTCACAATGAGCAGTTCTTC. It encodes CATYLMALGAHNEQFF. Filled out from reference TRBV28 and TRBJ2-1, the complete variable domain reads DVKVTQSSRYLVKRTGEKVFLECVQDMDHENMFWYRQDPGLGLRLIYFSYDVKMKEKGDIPEGYSVSREKKERFSLILESASTNQTSMYLCATYLMALGAHNEQFFGPGTRLTVL.

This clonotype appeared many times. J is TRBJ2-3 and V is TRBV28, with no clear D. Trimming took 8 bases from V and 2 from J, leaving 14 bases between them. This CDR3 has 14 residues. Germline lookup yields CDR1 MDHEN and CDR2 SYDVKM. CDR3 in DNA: TGTGCCAGCCGAGTCCAGGACCACACAGATACGCAGTATTTT. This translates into CASRVQDHTDTQYF.

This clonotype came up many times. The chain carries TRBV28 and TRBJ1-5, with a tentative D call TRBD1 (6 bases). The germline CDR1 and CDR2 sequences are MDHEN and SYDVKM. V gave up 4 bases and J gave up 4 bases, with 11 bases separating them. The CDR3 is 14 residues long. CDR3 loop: CASSSYRANQPQHF. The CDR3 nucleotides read TGTGCCAGCAGTTCGTACAGGGCGAATCAGCCCCAGCATTTT.

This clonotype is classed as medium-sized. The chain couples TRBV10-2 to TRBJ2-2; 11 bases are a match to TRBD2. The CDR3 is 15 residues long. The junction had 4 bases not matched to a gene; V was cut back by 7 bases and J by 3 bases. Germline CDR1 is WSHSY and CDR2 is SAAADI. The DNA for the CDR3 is TGCGCCAGCATGCAGACTAGCGGGGACACCGGGGAGCTGTTTTTT. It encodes CASMQTSGDTGELFF.

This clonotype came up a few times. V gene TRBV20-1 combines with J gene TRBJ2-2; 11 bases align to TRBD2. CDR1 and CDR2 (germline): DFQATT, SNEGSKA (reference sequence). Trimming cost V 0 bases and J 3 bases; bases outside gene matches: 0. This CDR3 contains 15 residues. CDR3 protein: CSARDSGRDTGELFF. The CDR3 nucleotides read TGCAGTGCTAGAGATAGCGGGAGGGACACCGGGGAGCTGTTTTTT.

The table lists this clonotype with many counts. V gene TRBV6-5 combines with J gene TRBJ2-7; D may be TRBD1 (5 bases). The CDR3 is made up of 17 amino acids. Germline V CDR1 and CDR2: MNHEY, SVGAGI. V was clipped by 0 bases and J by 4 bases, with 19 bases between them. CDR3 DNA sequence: TGTGCCAGCAGTTACTCGAACGCCCAGGGTTTGCGGTACGAGCAGTACTTC. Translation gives CASSYSNAQGLRYEQYF.

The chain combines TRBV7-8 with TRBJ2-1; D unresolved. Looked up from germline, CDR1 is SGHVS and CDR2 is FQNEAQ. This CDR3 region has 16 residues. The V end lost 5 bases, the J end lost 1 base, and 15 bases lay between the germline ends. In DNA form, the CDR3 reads TGTGCCAGCAGCCCTCACCGGGTGGAGTCCTACAATGAGCAGTTCTTC. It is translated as CASSPHRVESYNEQFF.

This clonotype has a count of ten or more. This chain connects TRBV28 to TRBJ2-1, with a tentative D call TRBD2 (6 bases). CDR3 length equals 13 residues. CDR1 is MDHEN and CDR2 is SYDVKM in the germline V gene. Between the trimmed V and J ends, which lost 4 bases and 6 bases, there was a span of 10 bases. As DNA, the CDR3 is TGTGCCAGCAGTTCGGGACTCTCCAATGAGCAGTTCTTC. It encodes CASSSGLSNEQFF.

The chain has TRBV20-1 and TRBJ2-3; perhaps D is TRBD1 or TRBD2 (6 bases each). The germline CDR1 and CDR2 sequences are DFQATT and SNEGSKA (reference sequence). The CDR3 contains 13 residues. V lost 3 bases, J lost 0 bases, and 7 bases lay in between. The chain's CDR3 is CSASGGSTDTQYF. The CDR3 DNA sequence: TGCAGTGCTAGCGGGGGCAGCACAGATACGCAGTATTTT.

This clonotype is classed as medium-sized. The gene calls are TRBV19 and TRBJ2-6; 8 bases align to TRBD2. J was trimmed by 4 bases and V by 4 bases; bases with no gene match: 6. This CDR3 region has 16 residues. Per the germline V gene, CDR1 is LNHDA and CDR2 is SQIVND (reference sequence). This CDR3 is CASSRSGRGGANVLTF. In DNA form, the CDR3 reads TGTGCCAGTAGTAGGAGCGGGAGAGGAGGGGCCAACGTCCTGACTTTC.

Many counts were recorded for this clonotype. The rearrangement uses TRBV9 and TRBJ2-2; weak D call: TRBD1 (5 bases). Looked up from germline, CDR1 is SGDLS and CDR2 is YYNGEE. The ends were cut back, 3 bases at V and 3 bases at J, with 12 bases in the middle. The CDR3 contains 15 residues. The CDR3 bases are TGTGCCAGCAGCGGGCTAAGGGGTGACACCGGGGAGCTGTTTTTT. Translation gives CASSGLRGDTGELFF.